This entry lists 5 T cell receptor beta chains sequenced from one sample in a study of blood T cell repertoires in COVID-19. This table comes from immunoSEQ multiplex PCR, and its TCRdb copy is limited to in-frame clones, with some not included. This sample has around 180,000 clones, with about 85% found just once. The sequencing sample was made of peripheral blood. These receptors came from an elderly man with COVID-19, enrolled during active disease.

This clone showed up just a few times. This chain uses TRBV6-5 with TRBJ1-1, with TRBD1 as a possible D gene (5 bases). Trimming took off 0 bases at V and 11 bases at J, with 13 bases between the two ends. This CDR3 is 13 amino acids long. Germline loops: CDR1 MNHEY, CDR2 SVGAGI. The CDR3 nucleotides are TGTGCCAGCAGTTACTCGGGGCAGGGTAACGCTTTCTTT. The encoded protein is CASSYSGQGNAFF.

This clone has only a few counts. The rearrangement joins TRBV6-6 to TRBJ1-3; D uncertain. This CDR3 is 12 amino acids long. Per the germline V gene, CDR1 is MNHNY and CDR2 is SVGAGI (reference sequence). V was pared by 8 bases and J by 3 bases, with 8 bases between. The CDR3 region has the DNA TGTGCCAGCTCTCCTATTGGAAACACCATATATTTT. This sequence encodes CASSPIGNTIYF.

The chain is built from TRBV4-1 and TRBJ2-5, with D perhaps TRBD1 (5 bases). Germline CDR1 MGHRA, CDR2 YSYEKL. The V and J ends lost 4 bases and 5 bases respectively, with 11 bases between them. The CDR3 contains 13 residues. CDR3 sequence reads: CASSPQGMETQYF. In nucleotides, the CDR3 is TGCGCCAGCAGCCCTCAGGGTATGGAGACCCAGTACTTC.

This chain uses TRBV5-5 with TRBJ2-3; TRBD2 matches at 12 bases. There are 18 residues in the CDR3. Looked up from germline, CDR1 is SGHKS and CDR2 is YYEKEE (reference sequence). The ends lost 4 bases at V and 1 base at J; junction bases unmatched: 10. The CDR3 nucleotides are TGTGCCAGCAGCCCGCGCTACCTAGCGGGGGGGCGCACAGATACGCAGTATTTT. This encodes CASSPRYLAGGRTDTQYF.

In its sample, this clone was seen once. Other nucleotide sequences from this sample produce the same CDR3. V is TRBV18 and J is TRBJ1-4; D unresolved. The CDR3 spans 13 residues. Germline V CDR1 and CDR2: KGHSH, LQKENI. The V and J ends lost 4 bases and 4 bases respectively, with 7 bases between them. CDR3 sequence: CASSLGVNEKLFF. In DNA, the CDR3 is TGTGCCAGCTCACTTGGAGTTAATGAAAAACTGTTTTTT.